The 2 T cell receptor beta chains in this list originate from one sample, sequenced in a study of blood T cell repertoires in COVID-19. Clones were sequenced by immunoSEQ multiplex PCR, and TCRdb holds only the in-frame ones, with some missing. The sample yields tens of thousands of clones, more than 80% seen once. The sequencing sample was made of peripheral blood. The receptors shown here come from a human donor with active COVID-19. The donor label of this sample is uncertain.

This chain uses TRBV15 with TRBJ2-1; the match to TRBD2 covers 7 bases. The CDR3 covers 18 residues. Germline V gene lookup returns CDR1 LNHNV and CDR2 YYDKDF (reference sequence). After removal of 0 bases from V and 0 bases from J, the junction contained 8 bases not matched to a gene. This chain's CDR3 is CATSRDRLARSSYNEQFF. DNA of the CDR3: TGTGCCACCAGCAGAGATCGACTAGCCCGGAGCTCCTACAATGAGCAGTTCTTC.

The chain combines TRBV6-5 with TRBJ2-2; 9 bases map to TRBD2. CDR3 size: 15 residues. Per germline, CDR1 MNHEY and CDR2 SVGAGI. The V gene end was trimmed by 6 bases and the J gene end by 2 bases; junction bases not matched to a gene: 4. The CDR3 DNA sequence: TGTGCCAGCAGGAGCGGGGGGCTCAACACCGGGGAGCTGTTTTTT. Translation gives CASRSGGLNTGELFF.